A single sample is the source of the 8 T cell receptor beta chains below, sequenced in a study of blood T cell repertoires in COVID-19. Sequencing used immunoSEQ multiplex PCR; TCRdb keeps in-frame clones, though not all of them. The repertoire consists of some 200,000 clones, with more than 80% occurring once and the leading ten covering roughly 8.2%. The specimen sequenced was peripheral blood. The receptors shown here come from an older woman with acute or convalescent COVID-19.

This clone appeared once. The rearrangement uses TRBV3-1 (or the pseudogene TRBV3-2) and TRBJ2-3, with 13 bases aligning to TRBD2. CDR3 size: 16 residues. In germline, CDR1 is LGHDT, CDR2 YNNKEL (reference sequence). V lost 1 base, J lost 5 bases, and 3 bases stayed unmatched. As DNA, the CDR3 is TGTGCCAGCAGCCAAGGACTAGCGGGAGGACTAGATACGCAGTATTTT. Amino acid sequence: CASSQGLAGGLDTQYF.

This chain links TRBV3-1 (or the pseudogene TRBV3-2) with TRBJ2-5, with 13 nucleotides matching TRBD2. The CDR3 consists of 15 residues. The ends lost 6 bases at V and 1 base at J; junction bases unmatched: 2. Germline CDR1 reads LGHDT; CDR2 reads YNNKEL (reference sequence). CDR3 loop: CASRTSGRFQETQYF. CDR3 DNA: TGTGCCAGCAGGACTAGCGGGAGGTTCCAAGAGACCCAGTACTTC.

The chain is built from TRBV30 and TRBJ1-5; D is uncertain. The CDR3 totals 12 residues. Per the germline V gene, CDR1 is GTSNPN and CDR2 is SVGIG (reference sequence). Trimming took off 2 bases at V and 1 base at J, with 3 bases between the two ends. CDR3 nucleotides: TGTGCCTGGAGTCTGAGCAATCAGCCCCAGCATTTT. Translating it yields CAWSLSNQPQHF.

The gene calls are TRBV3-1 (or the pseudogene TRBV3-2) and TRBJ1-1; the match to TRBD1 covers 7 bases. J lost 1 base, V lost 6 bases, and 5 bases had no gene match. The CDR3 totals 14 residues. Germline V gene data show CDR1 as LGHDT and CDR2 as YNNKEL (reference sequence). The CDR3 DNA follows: TGTGCCAGCAGGCCTACAGGGGCGAACACTGAAGCTTTCTTT. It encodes CASRPTGANTEAFF.

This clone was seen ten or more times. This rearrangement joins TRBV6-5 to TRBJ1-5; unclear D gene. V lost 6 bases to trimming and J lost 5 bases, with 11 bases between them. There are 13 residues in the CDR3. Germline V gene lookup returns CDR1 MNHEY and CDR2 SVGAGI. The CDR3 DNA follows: TGTGCCAGCAGGAGCTCGTTTGATCAGCCCCAGCATTTT. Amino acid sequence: CASRSSFDQPQHF.

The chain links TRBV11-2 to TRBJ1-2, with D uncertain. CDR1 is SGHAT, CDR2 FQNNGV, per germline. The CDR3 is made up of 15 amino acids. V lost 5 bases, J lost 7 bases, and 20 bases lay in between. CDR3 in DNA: TGTGCCAGCAGCCCAGGTGTCTTGGCCACTAGTGGCTACACCTTC. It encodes CASSPGVLATSGYTF.

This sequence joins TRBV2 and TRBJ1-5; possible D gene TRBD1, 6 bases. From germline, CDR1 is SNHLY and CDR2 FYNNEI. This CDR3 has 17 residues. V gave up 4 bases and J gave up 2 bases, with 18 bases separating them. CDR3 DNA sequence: TGTGCCAGCAGTGGGGGGCCAGGACAGCCTGGCAATCAGCCCCAGCATTTT. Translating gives CASSGGPGQPGNQPQHF.

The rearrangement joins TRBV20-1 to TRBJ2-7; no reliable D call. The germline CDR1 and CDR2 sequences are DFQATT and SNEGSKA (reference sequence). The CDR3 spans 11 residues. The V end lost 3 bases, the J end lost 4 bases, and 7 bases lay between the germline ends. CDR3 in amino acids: CSASDRYEQYV. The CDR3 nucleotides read TGCAGTGCTAGCGATAGATACGAGCAGTACGTC.